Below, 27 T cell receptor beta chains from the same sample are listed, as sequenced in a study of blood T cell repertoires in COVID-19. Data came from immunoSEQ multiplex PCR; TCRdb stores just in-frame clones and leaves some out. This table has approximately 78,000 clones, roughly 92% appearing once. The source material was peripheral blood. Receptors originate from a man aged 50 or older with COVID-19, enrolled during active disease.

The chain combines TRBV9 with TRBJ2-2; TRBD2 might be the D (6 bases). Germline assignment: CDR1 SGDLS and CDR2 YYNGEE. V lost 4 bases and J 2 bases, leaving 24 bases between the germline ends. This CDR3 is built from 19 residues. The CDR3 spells CASSRPRDSRESNTGELFF. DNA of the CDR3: TGTGCCAGCAGCCGTCCGCGGGATTCGCGCGAGTCCAACACCGGGGAGCTGTTTTTT.

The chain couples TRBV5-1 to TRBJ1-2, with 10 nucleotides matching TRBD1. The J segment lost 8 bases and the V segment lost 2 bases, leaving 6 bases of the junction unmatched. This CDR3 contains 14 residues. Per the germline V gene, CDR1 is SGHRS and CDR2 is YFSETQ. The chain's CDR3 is CASSFGTGVYGYTF. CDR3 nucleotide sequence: TGCGCCAGCAGCTTCGGGACAGGGGTCTACGGCTACACCTTC.

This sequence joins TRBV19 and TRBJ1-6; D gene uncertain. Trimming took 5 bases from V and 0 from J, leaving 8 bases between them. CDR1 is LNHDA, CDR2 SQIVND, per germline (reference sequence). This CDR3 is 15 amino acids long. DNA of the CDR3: TGTGCCAGTAGTGCGAAGAGCTCCTATAATTCACCCCTCCACTTT. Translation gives CASSAKSSYNSPLHF.

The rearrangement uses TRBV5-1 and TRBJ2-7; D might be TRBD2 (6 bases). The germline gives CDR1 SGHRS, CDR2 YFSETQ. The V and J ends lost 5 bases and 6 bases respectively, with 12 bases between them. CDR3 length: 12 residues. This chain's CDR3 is CASSSLGGEQYF. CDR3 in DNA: TGCGCCAGCAGTTCGTTGGGGGGCGAGCAGTACTTC. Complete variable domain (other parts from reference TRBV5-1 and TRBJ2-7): KAGVTQTPRYLIKTRGQQVTLSCSPISGHRSVSWYQQTPGQGLQFLFEYFSETQRNKGNFPGRFSGRQFSNSRSEMNVSTLELGDSALYLCASSSLGGEQYFGPGTRLTVT.

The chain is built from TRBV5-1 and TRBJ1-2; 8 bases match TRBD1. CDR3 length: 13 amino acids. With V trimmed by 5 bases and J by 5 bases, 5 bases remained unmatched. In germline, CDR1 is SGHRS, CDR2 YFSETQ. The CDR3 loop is CASRPTGAYGYTF. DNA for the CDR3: TGCGCCAGCAGGCCGACAGGGGCGTATGGCTACACCTTC. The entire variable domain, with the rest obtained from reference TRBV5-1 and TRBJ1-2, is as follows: KAGVTQTPRYLIKTRGQQVTLSCSPISGHRSVSWYQQTPGQGLQFLFEYFSETQRNKGNFPGRFSGRQFSNSRSEMNVSTLELGDSALYLCASRPTGAYGYTFGSGTRLTVV.

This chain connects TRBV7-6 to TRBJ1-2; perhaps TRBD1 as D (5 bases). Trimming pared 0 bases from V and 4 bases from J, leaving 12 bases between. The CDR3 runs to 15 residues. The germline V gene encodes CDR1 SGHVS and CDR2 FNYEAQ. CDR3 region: CASSLAPGGFYGYTF. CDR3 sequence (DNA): TGTGCCAGCAGCTTAGCGCCGGGGGGTTTCTATGGCTACACCTTC.

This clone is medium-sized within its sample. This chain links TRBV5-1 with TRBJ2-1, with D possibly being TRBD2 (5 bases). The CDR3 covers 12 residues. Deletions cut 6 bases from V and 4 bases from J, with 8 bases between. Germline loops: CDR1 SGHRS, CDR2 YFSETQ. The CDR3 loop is CASNGKYNEQFF. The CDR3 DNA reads TGCGCCAGCAACGGGAAATACAATGAGCAGTTCTTC. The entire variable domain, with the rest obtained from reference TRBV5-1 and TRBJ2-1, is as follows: KAGVTQTPRYLIKTRGQQVTLSCSPISGHRSVSWYQQTPGQGLQFLFEYFSETQRNKGNFPGRFSGRQFSNSRSEMNVSTLELGDSALYLCASNGKYNEQFFGPGTRLTVL.

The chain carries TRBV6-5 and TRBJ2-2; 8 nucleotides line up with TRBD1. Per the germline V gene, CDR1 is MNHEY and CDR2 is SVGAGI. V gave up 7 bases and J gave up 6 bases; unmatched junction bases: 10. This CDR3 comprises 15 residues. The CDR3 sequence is CASKVDRVRAGELFF. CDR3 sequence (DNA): TGTGCCAGCAAAGTGGACAGGGTGAGAGCCGGGGAGCTGTTTTTT.

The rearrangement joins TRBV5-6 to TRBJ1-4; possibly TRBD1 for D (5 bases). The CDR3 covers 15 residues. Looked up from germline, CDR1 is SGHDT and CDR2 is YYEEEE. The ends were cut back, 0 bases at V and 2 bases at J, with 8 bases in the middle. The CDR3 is CASSLGRATNEKLFF. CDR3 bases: TGTGCCAGCAGCTTGGGCAGGGCCACTAATGAAAAACTGTTTTTT.

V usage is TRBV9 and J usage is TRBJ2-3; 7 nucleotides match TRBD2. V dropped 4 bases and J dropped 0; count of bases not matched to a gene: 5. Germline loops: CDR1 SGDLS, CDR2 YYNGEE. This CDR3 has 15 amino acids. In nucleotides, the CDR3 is TGTGCCAGCAGCCCCAGACTAGCCAGCACAGATACGCAGTATTTT. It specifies CASSPRLASTDTQYF.

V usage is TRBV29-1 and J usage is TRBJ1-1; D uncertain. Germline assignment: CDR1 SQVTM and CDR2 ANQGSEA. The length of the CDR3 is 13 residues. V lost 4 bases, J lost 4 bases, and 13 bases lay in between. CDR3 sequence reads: CSVGSLPGTEAFF. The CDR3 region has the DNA TGCAGCGTTGGCTCGCTTCCGGGCACTGAAGCTTTCTTT.

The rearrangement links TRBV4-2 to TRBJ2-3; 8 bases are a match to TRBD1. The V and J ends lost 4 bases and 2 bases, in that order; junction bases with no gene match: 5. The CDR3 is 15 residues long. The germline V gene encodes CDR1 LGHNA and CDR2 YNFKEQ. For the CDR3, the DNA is TGTGCCAGCAGCCCAGGGGGCGGCCCCACAGATACGCAGTATTTT. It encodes CASSPGGGPTDTQYF.

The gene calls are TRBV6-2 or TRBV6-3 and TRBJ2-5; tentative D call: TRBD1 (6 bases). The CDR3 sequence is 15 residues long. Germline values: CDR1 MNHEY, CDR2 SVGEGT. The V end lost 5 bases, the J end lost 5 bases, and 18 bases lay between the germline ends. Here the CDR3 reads CASSPDSGVRETQYF. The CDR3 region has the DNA TGTGCCAGCAGTCCCGACTCAGGGGTGAGGGAGACCCAGTACTTC.

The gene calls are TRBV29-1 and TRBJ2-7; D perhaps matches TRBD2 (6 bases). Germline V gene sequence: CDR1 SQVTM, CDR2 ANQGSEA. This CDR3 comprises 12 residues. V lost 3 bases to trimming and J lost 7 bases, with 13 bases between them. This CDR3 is CSVDRGFREQYF. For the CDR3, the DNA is TGCAGCGTTGATCGGGGGTTCAGGGAGCAGTACTTC.

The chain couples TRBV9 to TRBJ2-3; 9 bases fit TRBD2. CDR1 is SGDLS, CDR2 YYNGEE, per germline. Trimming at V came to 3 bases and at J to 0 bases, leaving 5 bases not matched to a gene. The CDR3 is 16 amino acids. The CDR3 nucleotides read TGTGCCAGCAGCGCTACTAGCGGGTCTAGCACAGATACGCAGTATTTT. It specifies CASSATSGSSTDTQYF.

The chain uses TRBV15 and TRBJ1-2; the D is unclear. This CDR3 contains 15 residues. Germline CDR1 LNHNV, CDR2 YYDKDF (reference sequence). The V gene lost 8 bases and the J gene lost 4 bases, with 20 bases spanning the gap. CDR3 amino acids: CATGFGRTAGYGYTF. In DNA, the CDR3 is TGTGCCACCGGATTCGGACGAACGGCGGGCTATGGCTACACCTTC.

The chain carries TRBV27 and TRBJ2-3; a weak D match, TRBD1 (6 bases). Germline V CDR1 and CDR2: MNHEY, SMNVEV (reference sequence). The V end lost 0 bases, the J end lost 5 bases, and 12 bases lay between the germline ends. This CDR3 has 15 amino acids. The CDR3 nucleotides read TGTGCCAGCAGTTTATCGTGGCAGGGGAAAGATACGCAGTATTTT. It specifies CASSLSWQGKDTQYF.

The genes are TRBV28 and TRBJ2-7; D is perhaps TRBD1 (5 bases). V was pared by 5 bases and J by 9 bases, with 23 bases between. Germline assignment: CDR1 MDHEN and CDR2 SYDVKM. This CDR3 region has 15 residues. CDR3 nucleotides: TGTGCCAGCAGTGCCCCAGGGAAGGTCAACAACTCGCAGTACTTC. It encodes CASSAPGKVNNSQYF.

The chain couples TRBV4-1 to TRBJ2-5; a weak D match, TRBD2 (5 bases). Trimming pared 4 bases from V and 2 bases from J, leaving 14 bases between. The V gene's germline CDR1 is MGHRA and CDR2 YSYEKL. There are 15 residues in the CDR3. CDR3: CASSRQTRGQETQYF. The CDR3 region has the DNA TGCGCCAGCAGCCGGCAGACTCGGGGACAAGAGACCCAGTACTTC.

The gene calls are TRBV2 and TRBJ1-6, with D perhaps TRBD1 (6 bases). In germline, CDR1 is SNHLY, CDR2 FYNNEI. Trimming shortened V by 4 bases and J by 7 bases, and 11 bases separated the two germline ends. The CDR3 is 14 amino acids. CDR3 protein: CASSVDSLNSPLHF. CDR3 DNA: TGTGCCAGCAGTGTGGACAGCCTGAATTCACCCCTCCACTTT.

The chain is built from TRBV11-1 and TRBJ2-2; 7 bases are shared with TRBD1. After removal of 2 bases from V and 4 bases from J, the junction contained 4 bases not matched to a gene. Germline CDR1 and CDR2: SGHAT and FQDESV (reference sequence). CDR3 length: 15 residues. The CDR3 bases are TGTGCCAGCAGCTTATCCACAGGGGTCACCGGGGAGCTGTTTTTT. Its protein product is CASSLSTGVTGELFF. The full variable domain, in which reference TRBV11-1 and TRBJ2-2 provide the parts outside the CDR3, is EAEVAQSPRYKITEKSQAVAFWCDPISGHATLYWYRQILGQGPELLVQFQDESVVDDSQLPKDRFSAERLKGVDSTLKIQPAELGDSAMYLCASSLSTGVTGELFFGEGSRLTVL.

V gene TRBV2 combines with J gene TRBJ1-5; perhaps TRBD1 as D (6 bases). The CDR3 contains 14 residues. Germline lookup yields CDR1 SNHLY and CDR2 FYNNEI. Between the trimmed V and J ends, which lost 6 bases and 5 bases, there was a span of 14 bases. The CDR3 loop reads CASSSRGGDQPQHF. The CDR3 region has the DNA TGTGCCAGCAGCTCTAGGGGGGGGGATCAGCCCCAGCATTTT.

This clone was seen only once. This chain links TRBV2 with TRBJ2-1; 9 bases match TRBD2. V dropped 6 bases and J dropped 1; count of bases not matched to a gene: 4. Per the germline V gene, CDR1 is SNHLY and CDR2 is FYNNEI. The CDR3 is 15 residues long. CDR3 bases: TGTGCCAGCAGGGCGGGACTAGCATCCTACAATGAGCAGTTCTTC. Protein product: CASRAGLASYNEQFF. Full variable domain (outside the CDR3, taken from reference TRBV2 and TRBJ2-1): EPEVTQTPSHQVTQMGQEVILRCVPISNHLYFYWYRQILGQKVEFLVSFYNNEISEKSEIFDDQFSVERPDGSNFTLKIRSTKLEDSAMYFCASRAGLASYNEQFFGPGTRLTVL.

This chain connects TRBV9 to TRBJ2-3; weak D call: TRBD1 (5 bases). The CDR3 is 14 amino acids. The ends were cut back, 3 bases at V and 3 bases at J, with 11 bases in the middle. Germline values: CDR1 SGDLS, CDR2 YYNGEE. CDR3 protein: CASSAGKSTDTQYF. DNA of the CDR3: TGTGCCAGCAGCGCAGGGAAATCGACAGATACGCAGTATTTT.

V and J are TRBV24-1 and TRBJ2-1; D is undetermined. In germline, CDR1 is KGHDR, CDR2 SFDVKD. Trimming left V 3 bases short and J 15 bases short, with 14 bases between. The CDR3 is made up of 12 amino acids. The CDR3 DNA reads TGTGCCACCAGTGATACTCTAGAGCGCCGGTTCTTC. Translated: CATSDTLERRFF.

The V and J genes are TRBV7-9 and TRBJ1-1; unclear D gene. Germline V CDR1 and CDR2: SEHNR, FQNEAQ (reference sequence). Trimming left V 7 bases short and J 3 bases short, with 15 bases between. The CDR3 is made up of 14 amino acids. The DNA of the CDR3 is TGTGCCAGCACCCACCCCCCAGGCGACACTGAAGCTTTCTTT. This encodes CASTHPPGDTEAFF.

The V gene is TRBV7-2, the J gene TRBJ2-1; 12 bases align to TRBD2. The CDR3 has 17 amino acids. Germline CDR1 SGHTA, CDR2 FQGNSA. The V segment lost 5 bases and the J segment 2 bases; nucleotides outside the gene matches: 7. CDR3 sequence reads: CASSLRTSGTTYNEQFF. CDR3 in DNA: TGTGCCAGCAGCCTCCGGACTAGCGGGACGACCTACAATGAGCAGTTCTTC. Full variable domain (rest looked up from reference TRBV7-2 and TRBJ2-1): GAGVSQSPSNKVTEKGKDVELRCDPISGHTALYWYRQSLGQGLEFLIYFQGNSAPDKSGLPSDRFSAERTGGSVSTLTIQRTQQEDSAVYLCASSLRTSGTTYNEQFFGPGTRLTVL.